This entry describes one TCR beta chain. The target antigen is unknown. This entry is derived from a study of cytomegalovirus exposure and HLA in healthy donors. Study-level background: Among about 179 million T cells, an earlier analysis found 117 million unique TCR beta sequences. Genotyping showed approximately 81% of approximately 430 donors falling in the Caucasian-associated ancestry cluster. Study-wide results and limits: With further analysis later on, most CMV-associated TCR beta chains appeared HLA-restricted. For most TCR beta V segments, an earlier analysis put the productive rate at about 87% or about 30% of the time.

The CDR3 is made up of 14 amino acids. Germline V gene sequence: CDR1 KGHSH, CDR2 LQKENI. PCR amplification relied on 60 Vbeta primers (plus 13 Jbeta primers). Assay used: immunoSEQ multiplex PCR; TCRdb lists only in-frame clones, some missing. The sample has 150,000 or so clones, roughly 77% seen once. This receptor was obtained from a man aged 30 to 45 in good health and CMV-seropositive. The chain combines TRBV18 with TRBJ2-5; 7 nucleotides line up with TRBD1. The better agreement between TRBJ2-7 and the DNA end casts doubt on the J call. Sequenced sample: PBMCs. The CDR3 loop reads CASSWETGLGEQYF. For the CDR3, the DNA is TGTGCCAGCTCCTGGGAGACAGGGCTGGGCGAGCAGTACTTC.